This TCR beta chain was captured by sequencing in a study of T cells in Graves' hyperthyroidism and ophthalmopathy. This clonotype was seen only a few times. Unmatched junction bases numbered 9, after V lost 3 bases and J lost 1 base. Germline V CDR1 and CDR2: KGHSH, LQKENI. The CDR3 covers 16 residues. Authors of the study amplified TCR beta CDR3 regions from RNA transcripts. The HTBI primer set drove a first-round RT-PCR of the TCR CDR3. TCRdb reprocessed the multiplex PCR reads with MiXCR, giving one entry per CDR3 protein. In the table there are 250,000 to 350,000 distinct CDR3 sequences, about a sixth of which are singletons.

The origin of this receptor is a woman aged 55-75 years with Graves' ophthalmopathy. The sequenced material came from blood. The V and J genes are TRBV18 and TRBJ2-7, with TRBD2 matching over 7 bases. The CDR3 DNA reads as TGTGCCAGCTCACCGCCCTCGGGCGGGAGTTCCTACGAGCAGTACTTC. Amino acids: CASSPPSGGSSYEQYF.